This T cell receptor (beta chain) derives from a study of radiation and T cells in renal cell carcinoma. Assay: immunoSEQ multiplex PCR; the TCRdb copy retains only in-frame clones and omits some. The data contain some 21,000 clones, more than 50% of them singletons. Treatment in this sample: treatment-naive control, cytoreductive nephrectomy. The origin of this receptor is a human donor with renal cell carcinoma. The sequencing here drew on tumor tissue, taken from a patient whose treatment was nephrectomy without radiotherapy.

CDR3 residues: CSVERQGATEAFF. CDR3 DNA: TGCAGCGTGGAACGACAGGGGGCCACTGAAGCTTTCTTT. This rearrangement joins TRBV29-1 to TRBJ1-1, with 10 positions matching TRBD1. The CDR3 is 13 residues long. Unmatched junction bases numbered 5, after V lost 6 bases and J lost 4 bases. Germline CDR1 reads SQVTM; CDR2 reads ANQGSEA. The complete variable domain, with remaining parts taken from reference TRBV29-1 and TRBJ1-1, reads SAVISQKPSRDICQRGTSLTIQCQVDSQVTMMFWYRQQPGQSLTLIATANQGSEATYESGFVIDKFPISRPNLTFSTLTVSNMSPEDSSIYLCSVERQGATEAFFGQGTRLTVV.